This passage covers 7 T cell receptor beta chains from one sample sequenced in a study of radiotherapy plus CTLA-4 blockade in lung cancer. Assay used: immunoSEQ multiplex PCR; TCRdb lists only in-frame clones, some missing. The sample includes tens of thousands of clones, around four fifths of them seen just once. The material was peripheral blood, obtained from a patient treated with radiotherapy plus ipilimumab. These receptors were taken from a human donor with non-small cell lung cancer who had a partial response to radiotherapy plus ipilimumab.

The gene calls are TRBV27 and TRBJ2-7, with 7 bases matching TRBD1. The germline V gene encodes CDR1 MNHEY and CDR2 SMNVEV (reference sequence). V shed 5 bases, J shed 3 bases, and the junction held 7 bases outside the gene matches. The CDR3 loop spans 14 amino acids. The CDR3 nucleotides are TGTGCCAGCAGTCGTGAGGGGGCTAACTACGAGCAGTACTTC. It codes for CASSREGANYEQYF.

The chain has TRBV29-1 and TRBJ1-1, with TRBD1 identical over 10 bases. The CDR3 is 13 amino acids. CDR1 SQVTM and CDR2 ANQGSEA come from the germline V gene. V gave up 3 bases and J gave up 7 bases; unmatched junction bases: 5. Written as DNA, the CDR3 is TGCAGCGTTGATCGGACAGGGGGTTTTGAAGCTTTCTTT. Encoded protein: CSVDRTGGFEAFF. The complete variable domain, with remaining parts taken from reference TRBV29-1 and TRBJ1-1, reads SAVISQKPSRDICQRGTSLTIQCQVDSQVTMMFWYRQQPGQSLTLIATANQGSEATYESGFVIDKFPISRPNLTFSTLTVSNMSPEDSSIYLCSVDRTGGFEAFFGQGTRLTVV.

The chain joins TRBV11-2 to TRBJ1-2, with D possibly being TRBD1 (5 bases). Germline CDR1 and CDR2: SGHAT and FQNNGV. Trimming shortened V by 8 bases and J by 2 bases, and 21 bases separated the two germline ends. The CDR3 has 16 residues. The CDR3 coding sequence is TGTGCCAGCCTCAATCCTTGGGGCGTTGGCAACTATGGCTACACCTTC. Translating it yields CASLNPWGVGNYGYTF. Together with reference TRBV11-2 and TRBJ1-2, the CDR3 gives the full variable domain: EAGVAQSPRYKIIEKRQSVAFWCNPISGHATLYWYQQILGQGPKLLIQFQNNGVVDDSQLPKDRFSAERLKGVDSTLKIQPAKLEDSAVYLCASLNPWGVGNYGYTFGSGTRLTVV.

V usage is TRBV6-6 and J usage is TRBJ2-3; 9 bases are a match to TRBD1. J was trimmed by 5 bases and V by 8 bases; bases with no gene match: 8. This CDR3 is 14 amino acids long. Germline V gene lookup returns CDR1 MNHNY and CDR2 SVGAGI (reference sequence). CDR3 nucleotide sequence: TGTGCCAGCTCGACAGGGGGGCCTGGAGATACGCAGTATTTT. This gives the protein CASSTGGPGDTQYF.

The chain uses TRBV27 and TRBJ1-6, with a tentative D call TRBD1 (5 bases). The CDR3 consists of 16 residues. V gave up 2 bases and J gave up 13 bases, with 21 bases separating them. CDR1 and CDR2 from the germline V gene are MNHEY and SMNVEV (reference sequence). The CDR3 nucleotides are TGTGCCAGCAGTTTAGCTCTCAGTGGGGCTCAGAGTCCCCTCCACTTT. It yields the protein CASSLALSGAQSPLHF.

This clone was seen more than once but under ten times. V and J are TRBV4-1 and TRBJ2-1, with 8 positions matching TRBD2. J was trimmed by 2 bases and V by 2 bases; bases with no gene match: 8. Germline CDR1 is MGHRA and CDR2 is YSYEKL. The CDR3 sequence is 17 residues long. CDR3 sequence (DNA): TGCGCCAGCAGCCAACCACCGGGACTAGGTCCCTACAATGAGCAGTTCTTC. Its protein product is CASSQPPGLGPYNEQFF.

This clone was detected only a few times. The chain couples TRBV10-2 to TRBJ2-2; 7 nucleotides line up with TRBD2. Germline V gene lookup returns CDR1 WSHSY and CDR2 SAAADI. The CDR3 spans 15 residues. V trimming: 3 bases; J trimming: 6 bases; junction bases outside the gene matches: 7. The CDR3 loop reads CASSEPGGWAGELFF. The CDR3 bases are TGCGCCAGCAGTGAACCGGGGGGTTGGGCCGGGGAGCTGTTTTTT.